This entry features one T cell receptor beta chain sequence. Its matching antigen is unknown. The germline CDR1 and CDR2 sequences are SGHTA and FQGNSA. The CDR3 totals 14 residues. The ends were cut back, 1 base at V and 3 bases at J, with 8 bases in the middle. The data were obtained in a study of vaccination and CD4 T cells after COVID-19. Study-level background: The post-COVID sampling time was a median about 98 days after diagnosis, ranging from 35 to 161. Control cultures, each given a CEFX pool, an HIV-1 Nef pool, or no peptide, were included. Study-wide results and limits: Spike mono-reactivity was found in 304 of 307 vaccine-specific clones from convalescent patients.

CD4+ T cells that had been cultured provided DNA sequenced with the Oncomine TCR Beta short-read assay. MiXCR was run by TCRdb on the PCR reads, yielding one entry per CDR3 protein. The sample has fewer than 15,000 distinct CDR3 sequences; over 35% are singletons. Treatment defined: 10-day PBMC culture with coronavirus spike peptide pools or control peptides (ViraFEST assay). ViraFEST used peptide pools to expand antigen-specific T cells and subsequently sequenced their TCRs. The V gene is TRBV7-2, the J gene TRBJ2-3; D is unclear. Sequencing was performed on CD4+ T cells from blood, cultured in vitro, taken after SARS-CoV-2 vaccination. This receptor was identified in a human donor who had recovered from COVID-19. The CDR3 nucleotides read TGTGCCAGCAGCTTAGACCCTAGTACAGATACGCAGTATTTT. This translates into CASSLDPSTDTQYF.